Below, 9 T cell receptor beta chains from the same sample are listed, as sequenced in a study of immune evolution from preneoplasia to lung adenocarcinoma. Profiling relied on immunoSEQ multiplex PCR, and the TCRdb table lists in-frame clones only, not all of them. The sample records several thousand clones, about four fifths being singletons. Sequenced material: FFPE invasive lung adenocarcinoma tissue. Every receptor here comes from a person aged 45-60 years with lung adenocarcinoma.

In DNA, the CDR3 is TGTGCCAGCAGCCAACTAGCGGGAGGGGAGCAGTACTTC. Protein sequence: CASSQLAGGEQYF. The chain combines TRBV7-3 with TRBJ2-7, with 13 bases identical to TRBD2. The CDR3 is made up of 13 amino acids. The V gene end was trimmed by 5 bases and the J gene end by 7 bases; junction bases not matched to a gene: 2. Germline loops: CDR1 SGHTA, CDR2 FQGTGA.

The chain recombines TRBV10-1 with TRBJ2-7; TRBD1 matches at 7 bases. J gave up 2 bases and V 7 bases, and 8 bases lay outside the gene matches. Germline lookup yields CDR1 WNHNN and CDR2 SYGVQD (reference sequence). This CDR3 is 14 amino acids long. The CDR3 DNA reads TGCGCCAGCACCTCGACAGGGTCGGCCTACGAGCAGTACTTC. Its protein is CASTSTGSAYEQYF.

The rearrangement joins TRBV10-3 to TRBJ2-3, with 11 bases aligning to TRBD2. Trimming at V came to 10 bases and at J to 3 bases, leaving 6 bases not matched to a gene. The CDR3 is made up of 14 amino acids. Germline V lookup: CDR1 ENHRY, CDR2 SYGVKD. The CDR3 region is CATALAGGTDTQYF. The CDR3 DNA sequence: TGTGCCACCGCCCTAGCGGGAGGAACAGATACGCAGTATTTT.

The chain joins TRBV5-8 to TRBJ1-3, with D unclear. V was clipped by 1 base and J by 4 bases, with 3 bases between them. CDR3 size: 12 residues. Per germline, CDR1 SGHTS and CDR2 YDEGEE. CDR3 nucleotides: TGTGCCAGCAGCTTGCGAGGAAACACCATATATTTT. Encoded protein: CASSLRGNTIYF.

This sequence joins TRBV9 and TRBJ2-1; no firm D call. The ends were cut back, 4 bases at V and 9 bases at J, with 8 bases in the middle. This CDR3 has 11 amino acids. Germline V gene data show CDR1 as SGDLS and CDR2 as YYNGEE. For the CDR3, the DNA is TGTGCCAGCAGCAGTACGGCTGAGCAGTTCTTC. It is translated as CASSSTAEQFF.

Comment on this clone: Other nucleotide sequences from this sample produce the same CDR3. The chain recombines TRBV5-4 with TRBJ1-2, with D uncertain. The CDR3 runs to 14 residues. With 0 bases removed from V and 2 bases from J, the gap between germline ends came to 8 bases. Germline V gene sequence: CDR1 SGHNT, CDR2 YYREEE (reference sequence). CDR3 protein: CASSLAGANYGYTF. The CDR3 DNA reads as TGTGCCAGCAGCTTGGCGGGTGCGAACTATGGCTACACCTTC.

The chain uses TRBV18 and TRBJ1-2; maybe TRBD1 (6 bases). The CDR3 covers 15 residues. CDR1 KGHSH and CDR2 LQKENI come from the germline V gene. Trimming took 4 bases from V and 0 from J, leaving 12 bases between them. CDR3 in amino acids: CASSRGDIANYGYTF. CDR3 nucleotides: TGTGCCAGCTCACGGGGGGACATAGCTAACTATGGCTACACCTTC.

The V gene is TRBV6-4, the J gene TRBJ1-5; 7 bases are shared with TRBD1. CDR3 length equals 13 residues. After removal of 7 bases from V and 7 bases from J, the junction contained 7 bases not matched to a gene. The germline V gene encodes CDR1 MRHNA and CDR2 SNTAGT. CDR3: CASIDQGGQPQHF. CDR3 coding DNA: TGTGCCAGCATCGATCAGGGGGGGCAGCCCCAGCATTTT.

V gene TRBV28 combines with J gene TRBJ1-2; possibly TRBD1 for D (5 bases). CDR1 is MDHEN, CDR2 SYDVKM, per germline. V was cut by 6 bases and J by 8 bases, with 22 bases left in between. CDR3 length: 15 amino acids. The CDR3 DNA follows: TGTGCCAGCAGACCCTCCTTTGGGGGGATAAAGGGCTACACCTTC. Its protein is CASRPSFGGIKGYTF.